Reported below is one TCR beta chain. Its antigen is unidentified. A minimum of 5 micrograms of total RNA was extracted per sample. The data were taken from a study of blood T cells in healthy people across ages. Findings and caveats of the study: Long-lived donors had more naive CD4+ cells and higher diversity than aged donors.

This CDR3 contains 13 residues. The V end was cut by 2 bases, the J end by 9 bases, with 13 bases between. The germline V gene has CDR1 SGHVS and CDR2 FQNEAQ. Alongside a J-beta primer mix, a sample-barcoded 5' primer served in a second PCR lasting roughly 7 to 11 cycles. A 12-random-nucleotide template-switch adaptor tagged each cDNA molecule. Using its own MiXCR run on the 5' RACE reads, TCRdb lists one record per CDR3 protein. Of 1.5 million to 2 million distinct CDR3 sequences in the sample, around 42% were seen once. The receptor's source is a human donor in good health. The source material was blood. The chain is built from TRBV7-8 and TRBJ1-1; D gene unclear. The CDR3 sequence: CASSLREPTQAFF. CDR3 DNA: TGTGCCAGCAGCTTAAGGGAACCGACCCAAGCTTTCTTT.